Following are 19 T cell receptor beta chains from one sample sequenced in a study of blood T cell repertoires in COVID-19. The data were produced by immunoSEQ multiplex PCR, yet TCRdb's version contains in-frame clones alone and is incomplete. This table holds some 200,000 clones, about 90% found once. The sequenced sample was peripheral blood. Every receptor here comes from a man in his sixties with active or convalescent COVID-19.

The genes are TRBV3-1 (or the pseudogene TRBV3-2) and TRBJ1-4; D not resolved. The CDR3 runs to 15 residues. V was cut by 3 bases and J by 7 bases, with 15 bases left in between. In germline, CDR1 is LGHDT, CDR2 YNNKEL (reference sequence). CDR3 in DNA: TGTGCCAGCAGCCAGAACGAGGAGAGAGGTGAAAAACTGTTTTTT. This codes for CASSQNEERGEKLFF.

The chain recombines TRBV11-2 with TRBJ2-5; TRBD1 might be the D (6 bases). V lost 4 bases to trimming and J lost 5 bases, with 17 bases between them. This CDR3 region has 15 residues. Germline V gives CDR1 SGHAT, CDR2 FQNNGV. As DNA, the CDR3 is TGTGCCAGCAGCTCGAACAGGGTGCAAAGGGAGACCCAGTACTTC. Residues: CASSSNRVQRETQYF.

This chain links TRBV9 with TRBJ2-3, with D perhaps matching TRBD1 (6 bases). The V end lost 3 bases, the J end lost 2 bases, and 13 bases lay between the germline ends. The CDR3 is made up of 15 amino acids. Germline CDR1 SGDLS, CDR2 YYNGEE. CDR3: CASSALGAYTDTQYF. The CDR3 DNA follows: TGTGCCAGCAGCGCATTGGGGGCGTACACAGATACGCAGTATTTT.

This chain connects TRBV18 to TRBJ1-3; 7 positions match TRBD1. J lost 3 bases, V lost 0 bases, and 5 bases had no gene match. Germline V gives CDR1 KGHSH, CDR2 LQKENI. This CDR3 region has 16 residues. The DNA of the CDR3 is TGTGCCAGCTCACCACCGGGCAGGGGGTTTGGAAACACCATATATTTT. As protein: CASSPPGRGFGNTIYF. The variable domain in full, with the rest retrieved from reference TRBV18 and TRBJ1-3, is NAGVMQNPRHLVRRRGQEARLRCSPMKGHSHVYWYRQLPEEGLKFMVYLQKENIIDESGMPKERFSAEFPKEGPSILRIQQVVRGDSAAYFCASSPPGRGFGNTIYFGEGSWLTVV.

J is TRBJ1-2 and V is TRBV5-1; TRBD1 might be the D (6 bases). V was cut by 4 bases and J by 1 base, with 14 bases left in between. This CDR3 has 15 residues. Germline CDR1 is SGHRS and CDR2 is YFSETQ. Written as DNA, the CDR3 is TGCGCCAGCAGCGCAAGCGTGGACAGTAACTATGGCTACACCTTC. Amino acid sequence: CASSASVDSNYGYTF.

CDR3 in amino acids: CASSPGGGTDTQYF. CDR3 nucleotides: TGTGCCAGCAGCCCTGGGGGGGGCACAGATACGCAGTATTTT. V gene TRBV5-4 combines with J gene TRBJ2-3, with 7 bases lining up with TRBD2. With 4 bases clipped from V and 1 base from J, the junction kept 3 bases outside the gene matches. The CDR3 is made up of 14 amino acids. CDR1 and CDR2 from the germline V gene are SGHNT and YYREEE (reference sequence).

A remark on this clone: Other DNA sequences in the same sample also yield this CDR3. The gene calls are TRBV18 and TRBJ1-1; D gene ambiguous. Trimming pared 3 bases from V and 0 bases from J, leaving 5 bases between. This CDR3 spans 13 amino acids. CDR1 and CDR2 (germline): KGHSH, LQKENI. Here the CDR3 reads CASSPSMNTEAFF. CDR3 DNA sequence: TGTGCCAGCTCACCCTCTATGAACACTGAAGCTTTCTTT.

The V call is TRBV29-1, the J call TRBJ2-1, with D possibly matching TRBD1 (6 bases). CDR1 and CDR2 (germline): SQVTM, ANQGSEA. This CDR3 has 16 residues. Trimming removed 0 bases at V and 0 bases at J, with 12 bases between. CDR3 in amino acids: CSVEDPGGRSYNEQFF. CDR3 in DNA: TGCAGCGTTGAAGATCCTGGGGGCCGCTCCTACAATGAGCAGTTCTTC.

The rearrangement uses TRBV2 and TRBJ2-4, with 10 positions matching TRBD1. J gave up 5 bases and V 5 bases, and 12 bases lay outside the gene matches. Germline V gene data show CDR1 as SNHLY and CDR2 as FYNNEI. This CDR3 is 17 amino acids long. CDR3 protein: CASSPWGDRGKENIQYF. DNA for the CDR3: TGTGCCAGCAGTCCCTGGGGGGACAGGGGCAAAGAAAACATTCAGTACTTC.

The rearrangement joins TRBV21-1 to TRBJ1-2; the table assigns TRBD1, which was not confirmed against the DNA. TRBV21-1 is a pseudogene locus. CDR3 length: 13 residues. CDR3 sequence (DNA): TGTGCCAGCAGCAAAAAAGACAGCTATGGCTACACCTTC. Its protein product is CASSKKDSYGYTF.

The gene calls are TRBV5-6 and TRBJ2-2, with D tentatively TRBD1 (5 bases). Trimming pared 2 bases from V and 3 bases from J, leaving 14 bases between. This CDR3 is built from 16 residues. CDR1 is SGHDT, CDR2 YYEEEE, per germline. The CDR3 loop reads CASSLMTDLYTGELFF. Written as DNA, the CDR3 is TGTGCCAGCAGCTTAATGACAGACCTTTACACCGGGGAGCTGTTTTTT.

CDR3 protein: CASSQSSGGARETQYF. As DNA, the CDR3 is TGTGCCAGCAGCCAATCTAGCGGGGGGGCCCGGGAGACCCAGTACTTC. The genes are TRBV3-1 (or the pseudogene TRBV3-2) and TRBJ2-5; TRBD2 matches at 12 bases. V shed 2 bases and J 5 bases; nucleotides not matched to a gene: 6. The CDR3 consists of 16 residues. The germline V gene has CDR1 LGHDT and CDR2 YNNKEL (reference sequence).

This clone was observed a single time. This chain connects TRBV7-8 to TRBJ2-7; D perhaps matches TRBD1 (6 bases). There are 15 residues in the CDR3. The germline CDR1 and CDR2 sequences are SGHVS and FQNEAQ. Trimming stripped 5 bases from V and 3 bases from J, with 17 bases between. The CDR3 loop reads CASSNRPGQLYEQYF. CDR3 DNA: TGTGCCAGCAGCAACAGACCGGGACAACTCTACGAGCAGTACTTC.

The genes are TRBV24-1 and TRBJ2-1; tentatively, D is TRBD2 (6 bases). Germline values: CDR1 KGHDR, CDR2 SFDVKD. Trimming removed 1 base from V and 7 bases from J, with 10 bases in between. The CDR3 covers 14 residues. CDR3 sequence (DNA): TGTGCCACCAGTGATTTTAGGAGGGGAAATGAGCAGTTCTTC. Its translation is CATSDFRRGNEQFF.

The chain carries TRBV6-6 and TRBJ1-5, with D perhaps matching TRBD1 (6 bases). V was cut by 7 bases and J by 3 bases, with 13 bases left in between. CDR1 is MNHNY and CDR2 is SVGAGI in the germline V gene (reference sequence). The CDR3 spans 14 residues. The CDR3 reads CASNQGQANQPQHF. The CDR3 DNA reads TGTGCCAGCAATCAGGGACAAGCCAATCAGCCCCAGCATTTT.

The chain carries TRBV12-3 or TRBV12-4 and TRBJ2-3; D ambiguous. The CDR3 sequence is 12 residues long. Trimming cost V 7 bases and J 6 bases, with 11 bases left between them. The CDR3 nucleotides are TGTGCCAGCAATAGCCTAGGCGATACGCAGTATTTT. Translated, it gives CASNSLGDTQYF.

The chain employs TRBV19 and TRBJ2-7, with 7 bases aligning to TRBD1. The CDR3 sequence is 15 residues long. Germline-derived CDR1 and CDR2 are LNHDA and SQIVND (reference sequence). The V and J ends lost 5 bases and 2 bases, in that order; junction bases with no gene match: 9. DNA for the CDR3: TGTGCCAGTAGTTTCCAACAGGGGAGTCCCTACGAGCAGTACTTC. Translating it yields CASSFQQGSPYEQYF.

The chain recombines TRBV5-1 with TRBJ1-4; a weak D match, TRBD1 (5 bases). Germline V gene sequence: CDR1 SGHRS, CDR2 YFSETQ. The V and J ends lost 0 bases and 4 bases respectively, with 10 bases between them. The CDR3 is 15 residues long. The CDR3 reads CASSLDGGINEKLFF. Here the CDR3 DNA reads TGCGCCAGCAGCTTGGATGGGGGGATTAATGAAAAACTGTTTTTT.

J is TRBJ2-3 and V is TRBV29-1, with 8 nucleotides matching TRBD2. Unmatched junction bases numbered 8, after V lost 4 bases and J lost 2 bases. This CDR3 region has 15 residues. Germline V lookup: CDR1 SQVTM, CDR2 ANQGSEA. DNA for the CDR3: TGCAGCGTTGGCGATGGAGCGGGGGTCACAGATACGCAGTATTTT. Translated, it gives CSVGDGAGVTDTQYF.